The 7 T cell receptor beta chains presented below share a single source sample, sequenced in a study of control samples from healthy donors and cancer patients. Measured with immunoSEQ multiplex PCR; TCRdb has only the in-frame clones, and not every one. The table lists some 120,000 clones, about 83% of them singletons. Sequencing was done on a sample of blood. The receptors derive from a man aged 25 to 40 in good health.

This rearrangement joins TRBV29-1 to TRBJ1-1, with 8 bases aligning to TRBD1. The CDR3 loop spans 12 amino acids. The J segment lost 1 base and the V segment lost 6 bases, leaving 1 base of the junction unmatched. CDR1 SQVTM and CDR2 ANQGSEA come from the germline V gene. CDR3 sequence: CSVDRENTEAFF. The CDR3, as DNA: TGCAGCGTGGACAGGGAGAACACTGAAGCTTTCTTT.

The chain is built from TRBV3-1 (or the pseudogene TRBV3-2) and TRBJ1-2; 8 bases align to TRBD1. Germline trimming cut 4 bases from V and 7 bases from J; bases unmatched to any gene: 11. Germline assignment: CDR1 LGHDT and CDR2 YNNKEL (reference sequence). CDR3 length: 15 amino acids. CDR3 in DNA: TGTGCCAGCAGCCCTCTCACAGGGGGTGGTTCTGGCTACACCTTC. It codes for CASSPLTGGGSGYTF.

The chain combines TRBV12-3 or TRBV12-4 with TRBJ1-1; D remains unclear. The length of the CDR3 is 12 residues. V lost 0 bases, J lost 11 bases, and 10 bases lay in between. The CDR3 loop reads CASSLAGGGAFF. Written as DNA, the CDR3 is TGTGCCAGCAGTTTAGCGGGTGGTGGGGCTTTCTTT.

This sequence joins TRBV29-1 and TRBJ2-5; 9 bases map to TRBD1. The CDR3 spans 12 residues. V lost 5 bases to trimming and J lost 5 bases; unmatched junction nucleotides: 3. Germline V gives CDR1 SQVTM, CDR2 ANQGSEA. CDR3 DNA sequence: TGCAGCGTTCGACAGGGGGTGGAGACCCAGTACTTC. Its translation is CSVRQGVETQYF.

The rearrangement links TRBV10-3 to TRBJ2-3; TRBD1 agrees at 10 bases. J lost 3 bases, V lost 6 bases, and 6 bases had no gene match. CDR1 and CDR2 from the germline V gene are ENHRY and SYGVKD. This CDR3 has 15 amino acids. DNA for the CDR3: TGTGCCATCAGGGCGGACAGGGGGACGACAGATACGCAGTATTTT. This codes for CAIRADRGTTDTQYF.

The gene calls are TRBV10-2 and TRBJ2-5; TRBD2 aligns across 8 bases. The germline CDR1 and CDR2 sequences are WSHSY and SAAADI. This CDR3 comprises 15 residues. V gave up 5 bases and J gave up 5 bases; unmatched junction bases: 10. CDR3 residues: CASSPAAGADETQYF. CDR3 in DNA: TGCGCCAGCAGTCCCGCAGCGGGGGCCGATGAGACCCAGTACTTC.

The rearrangement uses TRBV27 and TRBJ2-1, with D maybe TRBD2 (6 bases). Germline loops: CDR1 MNHEY, CDR2 SMNVEV (reference sequence). The ends were cut back, 0 bases at V and 0 bases at J, with 12 bases in the middle. The CDR3 loop spans 17 amino acids. The CDR3 spells CASSLSGGRSSYNEQFF. CDR3 DNA sequence: TGTGCCAGCAGTTTATCGGGAGGACGGAGCTCCTACAATGAGCAGTTCTTC.